This T cell receptor (beta chain) was sequenced in a study of blood T cell repertoires in COVID-19 (dated by TCRdb to the early 2020s). About the full investigation: The collaborator samples originated in the United States, Italy and Spain and spanned the acute and convalescent phases of COVID-19. The prospective study material was composed of cDNA or gDNA derived from T cells, B-cell-depleted T cells, or PBMCs. Deeply sampled blood TCRbeta repertoires from subjects exposed to, actively infected with, or recovered from COVID-19 were included in the dataset. The repertoires were released in a freely available public database meant as a resource for research on the immune response to SARS-CoV-2. Samples came from the ongoing ImmuneRACE study (first 160 participants) plus 1,254 subjects from 6 global collaborators. Nearly every sample came with metadata listing a de-identified subject ID, COVID-19 status, age in years and sex. Where available, HLA class I and class II types were obtained from metadata supplied by the sample provider rather than from assay-based typing. The study at large found these results: The quantity of clinical and demographic metadata differed by source and by participant and was supplied without curation.

TCRbeta CDR3 regions were amplified from genomic DNA using the immunoSEQ Assay, a bias-controlled multiplex PCR. Under the source paper's analysis protocol: Nucleated cell counts per sample were estimated from amplification of reference gene primers within the assay. Sequence reads were collapsed and filtered to measure the absolute abundance of every unique TCRbeta CDR3 rearrangement. For each sample, productive Simpson clonality was calculated as the square root of Simpson's diversity index across productive rearrangements. TCRdb limited this immuneACCESS table to in-frame rearrangements with V and J called. A share of clones is missing; checked studies link under half to unresolved V genes, and the rest is unexplained. Clone size and V and J calls were adopted from that table, with D and trimming inferred from the DNA. This sample comprises about 290,000 clones, roughly nine tenths of them detected only once. Of the sample, roughly 10% falls within the top ten clones.

Based on the germline V gene, the CDR1 and CDR2 sequences are MNHNS and SASEGT. The CDR3 spans 16 residues, from the cysteine through the phenylalanine. Only the CDR3 part of the read is kept: 48 bases, read in frame from the first base. V is cut by 4 bases and J by 0 bases, and the space between the germline ends is 13 bases. As concerns this clone: What antigen it recognizes has not been identified. Within one base of it there is no much larger clone, and no base qualities were kept.

One collaborating source in Seattle enrolled patients during active infection and followed them longitudinally through the course of disease. Each collaborating institution followed its own protocols to collect whole blood in K2EDTA tubes. For TCRbeta analysis, collaborators shipped samples in one of three forms: frozen whole blood, isolated PBMCs, or DNA extracted from either of those sample types. Sequenced input: peripheral blood. This clonotype originated in a woman aged 30 to 39 with COVID-19, enrolled during active disease. The chain is encoded by TRBV6-1 joined to TRBJ1-3; confidence is insufficient to name the D gene. The nucleotide sequence reads as follows: TGTGCCAGCAGTGGGAAGTGGGCTCCCTCTGGAAACACCATATATTTT. Translated, it reads CASSGKWAPSGNTIYF.